The 11 T cell receptor beta chains below all came from one sample that was sequenced in a study of blood T cell repertoires in COVID-19. Profiling relied on immunoSEQ multiplex PCR, and the TCRdb table lists in-frame clones only, not all of them. The sample holds 150,000 to 200,000 clones, about 89% seen once. Source material: peripheral blood. The receptors stem from a man aged 40-49 years with active or convalescent COVID-19.

The rearrangement joins TRBV6-5 to TRBJ2-7; weak D call: TRBD2 (5 bases). Germline V CDR1 and CDR2: MNHEY, SVGAGI. The length of the CDR3 is 15 residues. The V gene lost 4 bases and the J gene lost 0 bases, with 13 bases spanning the gap. The CDR3 reads CASSSPGDSSYEQYF. CDR3 nucleotides: TGTGCCAGCAGTTCCCCCGGGGATAGCTCCTACGAGCAGTACTTC.

DNA of the CDR3: TGTGCCAGCAGCTTTGGGACAGGGGGGCCTGAAGCTTTCTTT. As protein: CASSFGTGGPEAFF. The genes are TRBV7-8 and TRBJ1-1, with 11 bases matching TRBD1. The CDR3 loop spans 14 amino acids. Germline V lookup: CDR1 SGHVS, CDR2 FQNEAQ. J lost 6 bases, V lost 3 bases, and 3 bases had no gene match.

V is TRBV19 and J is TRBJ1-2; D perhaps matches TRBD1 (5 bases). This CDR3 contains 15 residues. Germline CDR1 is LNHDA and CDR2 is SQIVND (reference sequence). The germline V and J ends were trimmed by 6 bases and 8 bases, with 22 bases remaining between them. The CDR3 reads CASSPPLDYWDGYTF. The CDR3 DNA follows: TGTGCCAGTAGCCCCCCCCTGGACTACTGGGACGGCTACACCTTC.

The chain is built from TRBV29-1 and TRBJ1-1; possible D gene TRBD1, 6 bases. Germline V CDR1 and CDR2: SQVTM, ANQGSEA. The CDR3 contains 15 residues. V was cut by 8 bases and J by 0 bases, with 19 bases left in between. CDR3 DNA: TGCAGCACCTTCCAGCCAGGGGCCCTGAACACTGAAGCTTTCTTT. Amino acid sequence: CSTFQPGALNTEAFF.

The rearrangement links TRBV5-1 to TRBJ1-4, with a weak D call TRBD1 (6 bases). Trimming removed 4 bases from V and 7 bases from J, with 17 bases in between. This CDR3 is built from 15 residues. Germline loops: CDR1 SGHRS, CDR2 YFSETQ. The CDR3 is CASSQTGGLGEKLFF. The CDR3, as DNA: TGCGCCAGCAGCCAGACAGGTGGATTGGGTGAAAAACTGTTTTTT.

The chain couples TRBV6-6 to TRBJ1-6, with D unclear. The V and J ends lost 2 bases and 5 bases respectively, with 7 bases between them. The CDR3 sequence is 14 residues long. CDR1 and CDR2 from the germline V gene are MNHNY and SVGAGI (reference sequence). This CDR3 is CASSYRGNNSPLHF. The CDR3 DNA follows: TGTGCCAGCAGTTACCGAGGGAATAATTCACCCCTCCACTTT.

The chain joins TRBV4-1 to TRBJ2-6, with D hard to call. In germline, CDR1 is MGHRA, CDR2 YSYEKL. Trimming took off 1 base at V and 4 bases at J, with 14 bases between the two ends. The CDR3 totals 17 residues. DNA of the CDR3: TGCGCCAGCAGCCAAGGATCGGCCGCAGCGGGGGCCAACGTCCTGACTTTC. Protein product: CASSQGSAAAGANVLTF.

This chain uses TRBV18 with TRBJ2-2, with TRBD2 as a possible D gene (5 bases). The V end was cut by 3 bases, the J end by 6 bases, with 17 bases between. The CDR3 covers 16 residues. Germline CDR1 is KGHSH and CDR2 is LQKENI. The CDR3 DNA reads TGTGCCAGCTCACCCTCCCGGGGATCCTGGGCCGGGGAGCTGTTTTTT. It yields the protein CASSPSRGSWAGELFF.

The chain recombines TRBV3-1 (or the pseudogene TRBV3-2) with TRBJ2-7; no clear D. CDR1 LGHDT and CDR2 YNNKEL come from the germline V gene (reference sequence). This CDR3 has 14 amino acids. The germline V and J ends were trimmed by 4 bases and 0 bases, with 10 bases remaining between them. The CDR3 region is CASSPGLSSYEQYF. The CDR3 nucleotides are TGTGCCAGCAGCCCGGGTTTAAGCTCCTACGAGCAGTACTTC.

The rearrangement joins TRBV7-3 to TRBJ2-1; D is ambiguous. Trimming pared 4 bases from V and 3 bases from J, leaving 7 bases between. Germline V gene lookup returns CDR1 SGHTA and CDR2 FQGTGA. The CDR3 is made up of 13 amino acids. Here the CDR3 reads CASSSLLYNEQFF. Here the CDR3 DNA reads TGTGCCAGCAGCTCGTTACTCTACAATGAGCAGTTCTTC.

The gene calls are TRBV19 and TRBJ1-5, with 8 bases fitting TRBD1. The CDR3 has 16 amino acids. The V segment lost 3 bases and the J segment 0 bases; nucleotides outside the gene matches: 4. CDR1 LNHDA and CDR2 SQIVND come from the germline V gene (reference sequence). In DNA form, the CDR3 reads TGTGCCAGTAGTATTACCAGGGGGCTTAGCAATCAGCCCCAGCATTTT. Translated, it gives CASSITRGLSNQPQHF.